The 10 T cell receptor beta chains below come from one sample, sequenced in a study of OX40 agonist ivuxolimab in advanced cancers. Using immunoSEQ multiplex PCR, the repertoire was profiled, and TCRdb retains in-frame clones only, with some absent. The sample lists about 54,000 clones, approximately 90% seen once, with over 9.5% in the top ten. Material: CD4+ or CD8+ T cells sorted from blood, obtained in a trial of the OX40 agonist ivuxolimab. The receptors come from an adult with an advanced solid tumor such as melanoma, head and neck, liver or kidney cancer.

This clone was picked up one time. The chain joins TRBV7-3 to TRBJ2-5; possible D gene TRBD1, 6 bases. Trimming left V 2 bases short and J 4 bases short, with 11 bases between. Germline V gene data show CDR1 as SGHTA and CDR2 as FQGTGA. The CDR3 extends over 14 amino acids. CDR3 bases: TGTGCCAGCAGCTTAGGACAGTATGGAGAGACCCAGTACTTC. Translation gives CASSLGQYGETQYF.

This clone was picked up a small number of times. The chain joins TRBV6-5 to TRBJ2-2; 8 nucleotides line up with TRBD1. Germline V CDR1 and CDR2: MNHEY, SVGAGI. This CDR3 comprises 15 residues. Trimming removed 7 bases from V and 5 bases from J; junction bases left unmatched: 9. The CDR3 sequence: CASTVDRAGTGELFF. As DNA, the CDR3 is TGTGCCAGCACCGTGGACAGGGCGGGAACCGGGGAGCTGTTTTTT.

The chain employs TRBV30 and TRBJ2-1; 10 bases map to TRBD2. Germline CDR1 reads GTSNPN; CDR2 reads SVGIG (reference sequence). With V trimmed by 3 bases and J by 7 bases, 6 bases remained unmatched. The CDR3 length is 14 residues. CDR3 nucleotide sequence: TGTGCCTGGAGGGCCAGCGGGGGGGATAATGAGCAGTTCTTC. Residues: CAWRASGGDNEQFF.

This sequence joins TRBV28 and TRBJ2-5, with 14 nucleotides matching TRBD2. The V segment lost 2 bases and the J segment 0 bases; nucleotides outside the gene matches: 5. This CDR3 has 18 residues. Germline CDR1 MDHEN, CDR2 SYDVKM. Here the CDR3 DNA reads TGTGCCAGCAGTTTAGTGGGACTAGCGGGAGCAGACCAAGAGACCCAGTACTTC. Amino acids: CASSLVGLAGADQETQYF. The whole variable domain, remainder taken from reference TRBV28 and TRBJ2-5, is DVKVTQSSRYLVKRTGEKVFLECVQDMDHENMFWYRQDPGLGLRLIYFSYDVKMKEKGDIPEGYSVSREKKERFSLILESASTNQTSMYLCASSLVGLAGADQETQYFGPGTRLLVL.

This clone was seen only a few times. The chain links TRBV6-5 to TRBJ2-7; tentative D call: TRBD2 (6 bases). The CDR3 totals 15 residues. Between the trimmed V and J ends, which lost 2 bases and 4 bases, there was a span of 15 bases. Germline V gives CDR1 MNHEY, CDR2 SVGAGI. CDR3: CASSYGLSGGYEQYF. Here the CDR3 DNA reads TGTGCCAGCAGTTACGGGCTTTCTGGGGGGTACGAGCAGTACTTC.

The chain joins TRBV7-9 to TRBJ1-4; perhaps TRBD1 as D (5 bases). CDR3 length equals 14 residues. Germline-derived CDR1 and CDR2 are SEHNR and FQNEAQ (reference sequence). The V gene lost 5 bases and the J gene lost 3 bases, with 10 bases spanning the gap. The CDR3 sequence: CASSPGGSNEKLFF. The CDR3 DNA reads as TGTGCCAGCAGCCCCGGGGGGTCTAATGAAAAACTGTTTTTT.

The rearrangement uses TRBV9 and TRBJ2-1; unclear D gene. Trimming removed 3 bases from V and 7 bases from J, with 5 bases in between. Germline-derived CDR1 and CDR2 are SGDLS and YYNGEE. The CDR3 totals 11 residues. The chain's CDR3 is CASSAENEQFF. In nucleotides, the CDR3 is TGTGCCAGCAGCGCCGAAAATGAGCAGTTCTTC.

CDR3 residues: CASSVIAGVPNTQYF. CDR3 DNA: TGTGCCAGCAGCGTAATAGCGGGAGTTCCGAATACGCAGTATTTT. This chain links TRBV9 with TRBJ2-3, with 9 bases matching TRBD2. Germline V gene data show CDR1 as SGDLS and CDR2 as YYNGEE. V gave up 1 base and J gave up 7 bases; unmatched junction bases: 7. CDR3 length: 15 residues.

The J gene is TRBJ2-2, the V gene TRBV5-1, with 9 bases lining up with TRBD1. Germline V lookup: CDR1 SGHRS, CDR2 YFSETQ. The CDR3 has 15 residues. Trimming cost V 4 bases and J 3 bases; bases outside gene matches: 4. In DNA form, the CDR3 reads TGCGCCAGCAGCAAGGACAGGGGCGACACCGGGGAGCTGTTTTTT. This gives the protein CASSKDRGDTGELFF.

The V and J genes are TRBV11-3 and TRBJ2-4, with D perhaps matching TRBD1 or TRBD2 (5 bases each). Trimming cost V 5 bases and J 5 bases, with 13 bases left between them. The CDR3 sequence is 14 residues long. Germline V lookup: CDR1 SGHNT, CDR2 YENEEA. The chain's CDR3 is CASSLGATENIQYF. CDR3 nucleotide sequence: TGTGCCAGCAGCCTCGGGGCCACCGAAAACATTCAGTACTTC.